The 12 T cell receptor beta chains reported below all come from one sample, sequenced in a study of OX40 agonist ivuxolimab in advanced cancers. Repertoires were generated with immunoSEQ multiplex PCR, while TCRdb's copy carries only in-frame clones and drops some. The repertoire holds tens of thousands of clones, with around 90% as singletons. The source was CD4+ or CD8+ T cells sorted from blood, collected in a trial of the OX40 agonist ivuxolimab. The receptors come from an adult with an advanced solid tumor such as melanoma, head and neck, liver or kidney cancer.

This clone was observed a single time. The rearrangement links TRBV11-2 to TRBJ1-6; D gene ambiguous. Germline V gives CDR1 SGHAT, CDR2 FQNNGV. The length of the CDR3 is 14 residues. V lost 0 bases and J lost 16, with 16 bases in between. This chain's CDR3 is CASSLDRAGMTLHF. Here the CDR3 DNA reads TGTGCCAGCAGCTTAGATCGCGCGGGGATGACTCTCCACTTT.

The V call is TRBV4-1, the J call TRBJ2-1; 8 nucleotides agree with TRBD2. With 2 bases clipped from V and 6 bases from J, the junction kept 12 bases outside the gene matches. Germline V gene sequence: CDR1 MGHRA, CDR2 YSYEKL. This CDR3 region has 17 residues. CDR3 bases: TGCGCCAGCAGCCAACGATCAAACGGGGGGGCCGCCAATGAGCAGTTCTTC. This gives the protein CASSQRSNGGAANEQFF.

Only one count was recorded for this clone. The V and J genes are TRBV28 and TRBJ1-4, with TRBD1 identical over 8 bases. The CDR3 runs to 14 residues. After removal of 6 bases from V and 8 bases from J, the junction contained 8 bases not matched to a gene. Per germline, CDR1 MDHEN and CDR2 SYDVKM. The CDR3 coding sequence is TGTGCCAGCAGGGAGACAGGGGTAGGAGAAAAACTGTTTTTT. It encodes CASRETGVGEKLFF.

This chain uses TRBV7-9 with TRBJ1-3; no firm D call. Between the trimmed V and J ends, which lost 5 bases and 0 bases, there was a span of 11 bases. The CDR3 is 15 amino acids. CDR1 and CDR2 (germline): SEHNR, FQNEAQ (reference sequence). As DNA, the CDR3 is TGTGCCAGCAGCCCACCTAGGAACTCTGGAAACACCATATATTTT. Its translation is CASSPPRNSGNTIYF.

This chain links TRBV30 with TRBJ1-1; D unclear. The CDR3 has 14 amino acids. Germline loops: CDR1 GTSNPN, CDR2 SVGIG (reference sequence). Trimming took off 0 bases at V and 0 bases at J, with 8 bases between the two ends. CDR3 in amino acids: CAWSVEYMNTEAFF. The CDR3 coding sequence is TGTGCCTGGAGTGTAGAGTACATGAACACTGAAGCTTTCTTT. The whole variable domain, filled in from reference TRBV30 and TRBJ1-1, reads SQTIHQWPATLVQPVGSPLSLECTVEGTSNPNLYWYRQAAGRGLQLLFYSVGIGQISSEVPQNLSASRPQDRQFILSSKKLLLSDSGFYLCAWSVEYMNTEAFFGQGTRLTVV.

The CDR3 region is CASRARTGAYNEQFF. The CDR3 DNA is TGTGCCAGCAGGGCCCGGACAGGAGCCTACAATGAGCAGTTCTTC. V and J are TRBV7-2 and TRBJ2-1; TRBD1 agrees at 7 bases. This CDR3 contains 15 residues. V shed 6 bases and J 2 bases; nucleotides not matched to a gene: 7. CDR1 and CDR2 from the germline V gene are SGHTA and FQGNSA.

V is TRBV6-5 and J is TRBJ2-6; D is ambiguous. Per germline, CDR1 MNHEY and CDR2 SVGAGI. This CDR3 has 14 amino acids. Trimming removed 11 bases at V and 0 bases at J, with 11 bases between. In DNA, the CDR3 is TGTGCCCTGGTGGATAGCTCTGGGGCCAACGTCCTGACTTTC. Protein product: CALVDSSGANVLTF.

This clone was counted only a few times. J is TRBJ1-6 and V is TRBV6-4, with D possibly being TRBD1 (6 bases). This CDR3 spans 14 amino acids. Deletions cut 2 bases from V and 8 bases from J, with 10 bases between. Germline lookup yields CDR1 MRHNA and CDR2 SNTAGT. The CDR3 nucleotides are TGTGCCAGCAGTGACCGAGGGGGGGATTCACCCCTCCACTTT. Amino acid sequence: CASSDRGGDSPLHF.

The chain joins TRBV7-2 to TRBJ2-1; 8 positions agree with TRBD2. Germline loops: CDR1 SGHTA, CDR2 FQGNSA. The CDR3 extends over 13 amino acids. J gave up 12 bases and V 5 bases, and 9 bases lay outside the gene matches. DNA for the CDR3: TGTGCCAGCAGCCGTAGCGGGAATAACGCGCAGTTCTTC. Translated: CASSRSGNNAQFF.

This clone has a handful of counts. The chain has TRBV5-4 and TRBJ2-7, with 12 bases identical to TRBD2. The CDR3 length is 15 residues. Trimming cost V 4 bases and J 1 base; bases outside gene matches: 3. CDR1 SGHNT and CDR2 YYREEE come from the germline V gene (reference sequence). The DNA for the CDR3 is TGTGCCAGCAGCATACTAGCGGGAGGATCCTACGAGCAGTACTTC. Protein: CASSILAGGSYEQYF.

There are a few counts of this clone. V usage is TRBV13 and J usage is TRBJ1-1, with D possibly TRBD1 on 5 matching bases. The CDR3 runs 12 residues. V was shortened by 2 bases and J by 8 bases, with 9 bases between the two germline ends. Per the germline V gene, CDR1 is PRHDT and CDR2 is FYEKMQ (reference sequence). In DNA, the CDR3 is TGTGCCAGCAGCTTAATACAGGCGGAAGCTTTCTTT. Its protein product is CASSLIQAEAFF.

V is TRBV28 and J is TRBJ1-3; D is undetermined. The CDR3 extends over 15 amino acids. Looked up from germline, CDR1 is MDHEN and CDR2 is SYDVKM. The germline V and J ends were trimmed by 4 bases and 5 bases, with 15 bases remaining between them. The CDR3, as DNA: TGTGCCAGCAGTTCCTACGGGGTTGGGAGAAACACCATATATTTT. Protein product: CASSSYGVGRNTIYF.